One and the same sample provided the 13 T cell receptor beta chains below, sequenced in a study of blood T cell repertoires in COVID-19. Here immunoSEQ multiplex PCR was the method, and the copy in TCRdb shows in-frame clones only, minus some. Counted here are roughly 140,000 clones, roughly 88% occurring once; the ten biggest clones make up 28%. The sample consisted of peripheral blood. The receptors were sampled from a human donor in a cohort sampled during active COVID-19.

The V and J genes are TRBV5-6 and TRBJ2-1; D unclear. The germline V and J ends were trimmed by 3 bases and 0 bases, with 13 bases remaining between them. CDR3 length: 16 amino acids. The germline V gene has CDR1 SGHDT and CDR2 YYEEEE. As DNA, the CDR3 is TGTGCCAGCAGCTCTTCTAGACTGAGCTCCTACAATGAGCAGTTCTTC. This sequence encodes CASSSSRLSSYNEQFF.

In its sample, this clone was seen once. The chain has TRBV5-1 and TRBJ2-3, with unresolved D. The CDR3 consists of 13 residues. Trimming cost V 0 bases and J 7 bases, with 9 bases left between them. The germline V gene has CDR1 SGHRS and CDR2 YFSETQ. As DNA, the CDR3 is TGCGCCAGCAGCTTGGGGCAACACAATACGCAGTATTTT. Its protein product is CASSLGQHNTQYF. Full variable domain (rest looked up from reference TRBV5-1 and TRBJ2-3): KAGVTQTPRYLIKTRGQQVTLSCSPISGHRSVSWYQQTPGQGLQFLFEYFSETQRNKGNFPGRFSGRQFSNSRSEMNVSTLELGDSALYLCASSLGQHNTQYFGPGTRLTVL.

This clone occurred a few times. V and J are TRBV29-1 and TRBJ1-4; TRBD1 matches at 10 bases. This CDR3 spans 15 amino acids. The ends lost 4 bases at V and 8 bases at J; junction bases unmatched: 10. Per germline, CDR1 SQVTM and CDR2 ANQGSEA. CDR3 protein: CSVVGRQGAGEKLFF. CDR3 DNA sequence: TGCAGCGTTGTGGGCCGACAGGGGGCAGGAGAAAAACTGTTTTTT.

CDR3 sequence reads: CASSVGVRDRAGETQYF. The CDR3 DNA sequence: TGTGCCAGCAGCGTAGGCGTGAGGGACAGGGCGGGGGAGACCCAGTACTTC. The chain recombines TRBV9 with TRBJ2-5, with 9 bases fitting TRBD1. CDR3 length: 17 amino acids. Germline assignment: CDR1 SGDLS and CDR2 YYNGEE. J was trimmed by 5 bases and V by 0 bases; bases with no gene match: 11. Supplemented by reference TRBV9 and TRBJ2-5, the full variable domain reads DSGVTQTPKHLITATGQRVTLRCSPRSGDLSVYWYQQSLDQGLQFLIQYYNGEERAKGNILERFSAQQFPDLHSELNLSSLELGDSALYFCASSVGVRDRAGETQYFGPGTRLLVL.

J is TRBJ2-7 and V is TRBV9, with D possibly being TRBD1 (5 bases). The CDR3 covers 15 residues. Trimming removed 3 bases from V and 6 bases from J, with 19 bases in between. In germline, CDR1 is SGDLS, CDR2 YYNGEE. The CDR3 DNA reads TGTGCCAGCAGCGCCCAACCCATTAGGGGTGCCGAGCAGTACTTC. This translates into CASSAQPIRGAEQYF.

CDR3 sequence: CASGGLARNEQFF. CDR3 sequence (DNA): TGTGCCAGCGGAGGACTAGCGCGGAATGAGCAGTTCTTC. This chain connects TRBV2 to TRBJ2-1; 9 nucleotides line up with TRBD2. V dropped 8 bases and J dropped 7; count of bases not matched to a gene: 6. There are 13 residues in the CDR3. Germline CDR1 SNHLY, CDR2 FYNNEI.

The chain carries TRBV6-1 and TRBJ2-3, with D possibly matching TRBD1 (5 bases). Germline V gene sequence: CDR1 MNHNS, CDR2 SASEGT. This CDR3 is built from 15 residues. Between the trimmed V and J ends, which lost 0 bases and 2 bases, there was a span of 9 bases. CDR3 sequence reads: CASSEALGHTDTQYF. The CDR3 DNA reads TGTGCCAGCAGTGAAGCGCTGGGGCACACAGATACGCAGTATTTT.

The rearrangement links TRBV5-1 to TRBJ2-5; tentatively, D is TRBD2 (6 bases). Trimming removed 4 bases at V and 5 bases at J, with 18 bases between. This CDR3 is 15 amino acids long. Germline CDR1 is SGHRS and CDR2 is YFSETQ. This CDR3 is CASSPGTGVPETQYF. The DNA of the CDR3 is TGCGCCAGCAGCCCCGGTACGGGGGTCCCGGAGACCCAGTACTTC.

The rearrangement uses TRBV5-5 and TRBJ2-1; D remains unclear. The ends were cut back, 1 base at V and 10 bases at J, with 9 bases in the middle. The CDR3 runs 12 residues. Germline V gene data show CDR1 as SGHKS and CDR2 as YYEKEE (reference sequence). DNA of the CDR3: TGTGCCAGCAGCTTGTGGGCAGAGGAGCAGTTCTTC. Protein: CASSLWAEEQFF.

CDR3 amino acids: CASSPSGGSYNSPLHF. The CDR3 bases are TGTGCCAGCAGCCCGAGCGGGGGCTCCTATAATTCACCCCTCCACTTT. The rearrangement joins TRBV7-9 to TRBJ1-6; D may be TRBD1 (5 bases). There are 16 residues in the CDR3. Germline V lookup: CDR1 SEHNR, CDR2 FQNEAQ (reference sequence). Trimming removed 5 bases at V and 0 bases at J, with 11 bases between.

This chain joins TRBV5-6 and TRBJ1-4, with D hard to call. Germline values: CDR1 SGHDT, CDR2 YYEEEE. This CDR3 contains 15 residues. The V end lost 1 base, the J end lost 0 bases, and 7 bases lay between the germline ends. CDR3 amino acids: CASSLPGTTNEKLFF. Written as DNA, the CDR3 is TGTGCCAGCAGCTTGCCGGGGACAACTAATGAAAAACTGTTTTTT.

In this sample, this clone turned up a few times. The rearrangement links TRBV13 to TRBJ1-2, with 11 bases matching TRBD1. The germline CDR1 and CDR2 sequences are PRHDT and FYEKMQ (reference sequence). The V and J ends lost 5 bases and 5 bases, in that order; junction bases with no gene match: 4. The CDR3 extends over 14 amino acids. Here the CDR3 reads CASSQGTGGYGYTF. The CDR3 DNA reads TGTGCCAGCAGCCAAGGGACAGGGGGGTATGGCTACACCTTC.

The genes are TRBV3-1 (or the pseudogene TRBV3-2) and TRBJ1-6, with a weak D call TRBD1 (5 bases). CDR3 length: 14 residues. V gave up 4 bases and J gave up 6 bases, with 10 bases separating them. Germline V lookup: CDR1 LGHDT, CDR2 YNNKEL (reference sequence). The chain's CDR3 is CASSRGRANSPLHF. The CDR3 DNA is TGTGCCAGCAGCCGGGGCAGAGCTAATTCACCCCTCCACTTT.